This T cell receptor (beta chain) was identified in a study of shared clonotypes between healthy human individuals. Only in-frame clones appear in the TCRdb table, and some are missing; sequencing was by immunoSEQ multiplex PCR. The repertoire holds 2,500,000 or so clones, with around nine tenths as singletons. Overall study results and limits: Non-shared clonotypes had lower generation probabilities than clonotypes shared by all four sorted-subset donors.

V was shortened by 6 bases and J by 6 bases, with 15 bases between the two germline ends. The germline CDR1 and CDR2 sequences are MNHNS and SASEGT. CDR3 size: 13 residues. On this clone: Its antigen is undetermined.

The sequenced material came from naive CD4+ T cells sorted from blood. As to subset: CD45RA+ positively selected. The clonotype comes from a man between 18 and 29 years old in good health. The chain recombines TRBV6-1 with TRBJ2-7; tentatively, D is TRBD1 (5 bases). DNA of the CDR3: TGTGCCAGCAGAGTACCAGGGATGGGCGAGCAGTACTTC. Translated, it gives CASRVPGMGEQYF.